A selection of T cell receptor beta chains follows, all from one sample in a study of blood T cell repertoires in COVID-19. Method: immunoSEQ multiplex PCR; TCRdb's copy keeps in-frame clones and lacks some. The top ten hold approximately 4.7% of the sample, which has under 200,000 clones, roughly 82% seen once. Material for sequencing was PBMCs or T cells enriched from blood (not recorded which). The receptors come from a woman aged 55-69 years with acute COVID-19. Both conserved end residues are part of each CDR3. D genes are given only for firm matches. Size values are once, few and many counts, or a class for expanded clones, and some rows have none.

CDR3aa: CASSVGRGLAGDTGELFF; CDR3nt: TGCGCCAGCAGCGTCGGAAGGGGACTAGCGGGAGACACCGGGGAGCTGTTTTTT; abundance: -; d_gene: TRBD2; len: 18; v_gene: TRBV4-3; j_gene: TRBJ2-2
CDR3aa: CASSIMTSGGFQETQYF; CDR3nt: TGTGCCAGTAGTATAATGACTAGCGGGGGTTTCCAAGAGACCCAGTACTTC; abundance: -; d_gene: TRBD2; len: 17; v_gene: TRBV19; j_gene: TRBJ2-5
CDR3aa: CASSRGTGVLHQPQHF; CDR3nt: TGCGCCAGCAGCCGGGGGACAGGGGTTCTCCATCAGCCCCAGCATTTT; abundance: -; d_gene: TRBD1; len: 16; v_gene: TRBV4-3; j_gene: TRBJ1-5
CDR3aa: CASSQAPAGGGNEQFF; CDR3nt: TGTGCCAGCAGCCAAGCCCCCGCGGGAGGGGGCAATGAGCAGTTCTTC; abundance: once; d_gene: TRBD2; len: 16; v_gene: TRBV4-2; j_gene: TRBJ2-1
CDR3aa: CASSQEGVTGELFF; CDR3nt: TGTGCCAGCAGTCAAGAGGGGGTCACCGGGGAGCTGTTTTTT; abundance: -; d_gene: -; len: 14; v_gene: TRBV2; j_gene: TRBJ2-2
CDR3aa: CASSIDGSSRGIQYF; CDR3nt: TGTGCCAGTAGTATAGATGGTAGTAGCAGGGGCATTCAGTACTTC; abundance: -; d_gene: -; len: 15; v_gene: TRBV19; j_gene: TRBJ2-4
CDR3aa: CASSPAGDSNQPQHF; CDR3nt: TGTGCCAGCAGCCCCGCAGGGGATAGCAATCAGCCCCAGCATTTT; abundance: many; d_gene: -; len: 15; v_gene: TRBV7-9; j_gene: TRBJ1-5
CDR3aa: CASSYQARDRTEAFF; CDR3nt: TGTGCCAGCAGTTACCAGGCCAGGGATCGGACTGAAGCTTTCTTT; abundance: -; d_gene: -; len: 15; v_gene: TRBV2; j_gene: TRBJ1-1
CDR3aa: CASSHPSRQKETQYF; CDR3nt: TGTGCCAGCAGCCACCCCTCCAGACAGAAAGAGACCCAGTACTTC; abundance: -; d_gene: -; len: 15; v_gene: TRBV3-1/TRBV3-2; j_gene: TRBJ2-5
CDR3aa: CASRPGQADTGELFF; CDR3nt: TGTGCCAGCAGGCCGGGACAGGCCGACACCGGGGAGCTGTTTTTT; abundance: -; d_gene: TRBD1; len: 15; v_gene: TRBV27; j_gene: TRBJ2-2
CDR3aa: CASSLVFGTDQETQYF; CDR3nt: TGTGCCAGCAGCTTAGTATTCGGGACAGACCAAGAGACCCAGTACTTC; abundance: -; d_gene: TRBD1; len: 16; v_gene: TRBV11-3; j_gene: TRBJ2-5
CDR3aa: CASRSGGGETQYF; CDR3nt: TGTGCCAGCAGGAGCGGGGGGGGAGAGACCCAGTACTTC; abundance: -; d_gene: TRBD2; len: 13; v_gene: TRBV2; j_gene: TRBJ2-5
CDR3aa: CASSQTGSNYGYTF; CDR3nt: TGTGCCAGCTCGCAGACAGGGTCTAACTATGGCTACACCTTC; abundance: -; d_gene: TRBD1; len: 14; v_gene: TRBV18; j_gene: TRBJ1-2
CDR3aa: CASSLPIAGGLNHHTEQFF; CDR3nt: TGTGCCAGCAGCTTACCGATAGCGGGGGGGCTTAATCATCATACTGAGCAGTTCTTC; abundance: -; d_gene: TRBD2; len: 19; v_gene: TRBV11-3; j_gene: TRBJ2-1
CDR3aa: CASSLSGGKTDTQYF; CDR3nt: TGTGCCAGCAGCTTAAGCGGGGGGAAGACAGATACGCAGTATTTT; abundance: once; d_gene: TRBD2; len: 15; v_gene: TRBV7-2; j_gene: TRBJ2-3
CDR3aa: CASSANYGYTF; CDR3nt: TGTGCCAGCAGCGCGAACTATGGCTACACCTTC; abundance: -; d_gene: -; len: 11; v_gene: TRBV11-2; j_gene: TRBJ1-2
CDR3aa: CASSHSGRTDTQYF; CDR3nt: TGCGCCAGCAGCCATAGCGGCCGCACAGATACGCAGTATTTT; abundance: -; d_gene: -; len: 14; v_gene: TRBV4-3; j_gene: TRBJ2-3
CDR3aa: CASRLGTSGYNEQFF; CDR3nt: TGTGCCAGCCGCCTTGGGACTAGCGGCTACAATGAGCAGTTCTTC; abundance: -; d_gene: TRBD2; len: 15; v_gene: TRBV6-5; j_gene: TRBJ2-1
CDR3aa: CASSQVTSGREQFF; CDR3nt: TGTGCCAGCAGCCAAGTTACTAGCGGGAGGGAGCAGTTCTTC; abundance: -; d_gene: TRBD2; len: 14; v_gene: TRBV14; j_gene: TRBJ2-1
CDR3aa: CASSPLGGLGETQYF; CDR3nt: TGTGCCAGCAGCCCCCTCGGGGGGCTTGGAGAGACCCAGTACTTC; abundance: many; d_gene: -; len: 15; v_gene: TRBV2; j_gene: TRBJ2-5
CDR3aa: CASQNTEAFF; CDR3nt: TGTGCCAGCCAAAACACTGAAGCTTTCTTT; abundance: many; d_gene: -; len: 10; v_gene: TRBV12-3/TRBV12-4; j_gene: TRBJ1-1
CDR3aa: CASTQGPGTGPNSPLHF; CDR3nt: TGTGCCAGCACCCAAGGCCCCGGGACAGGGCCGAATTCACCCCTCCACTTT; abundance: -; d_gene: TRBD1; len: 17; v_gene: TRBV5-8; j_gene: TRBJ1-6
CDR3aa: CSSQANTGELFF; CDR3nt: TGCAGCTCACAGGCGAACACCGGGGAGCTGTTTTTT; abundance: -; d_gene: -; len: 12; v_gene: TRBV29-1; j_gene: TRBJ2-2
CDR3aa: CASSLRRAYEQYF; CDR3nt: TGTGCCAGCAGTTTACGGCGGGCCTACGAGCAGTACTTC; abundance: -; d_gene: -; len: 13; v_gene: TRBV28; j_gene: TRBJ2-7
CDR3aa: CASSLEGVIAGELFF; CDR3nt: TGCGCCAGCAGCTTGGAAGGGGTCATCGCCGGGGAGCTGTTTTTT; abundance: -; d_gene: -; len: 15; v_gene: TRBV5-1; j_gene: TRBJ2-2
CDR3aa: CASSEKRGGQNTGELFF; CDR3nt: TGTGCCAGCTCTGAGAAGCGGGGGGGACAGAACACCGGGGAGCTGTTTTTT; abundance: -; d_gene: TRBD2; len: 17; v_gene: TRBV18; j_gene: TRBJ2-2
CDR3aa: CASSLGRTGRTEAFF; CDR3nt: TGTGCCAGCAGCTTAGGAAGGACAGGGAGGACTGAAGCTTTCTTT; abundance: -; d_gene: TRBD1; len: 15; v_gene: TRBV7-8; j_gene: TRBJ1-1
CDR3aa: CASSLAVSEDTQYF; CDR3nt: TGCGCCAGCAGCTTGGCGGTGTCGGAGGATACGCAGTATTTT; abundance: -; d_gene: -; len: 14; v_gene: TRBV5-1; j_gene: TRBJ2-3
CDR3aa: CASRLGASSSPLHF; CDR3nt: TGCGCCAGCAGGTTAGGGGCCAGCTCCTCACCCCTCCACTTT; abundance: -; d_gene: -; len: 14; v_gene: TRBV5-1; j_gene: TRBJ1-6
CDR3aa: CASTTGTVSYNEQFF; CDR3nt: TGTGCCAGCACCACCGGAACAGTCTCCTACAATGAGCAGTTCTTC; abundance: once; d_gene: -; len: 15; v_gene: TRBV7-8; j_gene: TRBJ2-1
CDR3aa: CASSPTGTGSYGYTF; CDR3nt: TGTGCCAGCTCACCCACCGGGACAGGGAGCTATGGCTACACCTTC; abundance: -; d_gene: TRBD1; len: 15; v_gene: TRBV18; j_gene: TRBJ1-2
CDR3aa: CASSERSGSSPTDTQYF; CDR3nt: TGCGCCAGCAGCGAGAGATCAGGGTCCTCTCCCACAGATACGCAGTATTTT; abundance: -; d_gene: -; len: 17; v_gene: TRBV5-1; j_gene: TRBJ2-3
CDR3aa: CASSPSNTRRGYGYTF; CDR3nt: TGTGCCAGCAGCCCCTCGAATACCCGGCGGGGCTATGGCTACACCTTC; abundance: -; d_gene: -; len: 16; v_gene: TRBV7-2; j_gene: TRBJ1-2
CDR3aa: CASSGRGAFSNQPQHF; CDR3nt: TGTGCCAGCAGTGGACGGGGGGCGTTCAGCAATCAGCCCCAGCATTTT; abundance: -; d_gene: -; len: 16; v_gene: TRBV6-1; j_gene: TRBJ1-5
CDR3aa: CASRGLAGADGELFF; CDR3nt: TGTGCCAGCAGAGGACTAGCGGGAGCGGACGGGGAGCTGTTTTTT; abundance: -; d_gene: TRBD2; len: 15; v_gene: TRBV5-4; j_gene: TRBJ2-2
CDR3aa: CATSRGQGLNTQYF; CDR3nt: TGTGCCACCTCTCGAGGACAGGGTTTGAATACGCAGTATTTT; abundance: -; d_gene: TRBD1; len: 14; v_gene: TRBV24-1; j_gene: TRBJ2-3
CDR3aa: CASSLKSGMNTGELFF; CDR3nt: TGTGCCAGCAGCTTAAAATCAGGGATGAACACCGGGGAGCTGTTTTTT; abundance: -; d_gene: -; len: 16; v_gene: TRBV7-9; j_gene: TRBJ2-2
CDR3aa: CASTPVFGGSGEAFF; CDR3nt: TGTGCCAGCACCCCCGTCTTTGGGGGCTCCGGGGAAGCTTTCTTT; abundance: -; d_gene: -; len: 15; v_gene: TRBV27; j_gene: TRBJ1-1
CDR3aa: CATSVPGLGRETQYF; CDR3nt: TGTGCCACCAGTGTCCCCGGACTAGGGCGGGAGACCCAGTACTTC; abundance: -; d_gene: TRBD2; len: 15; v_gene: TRBV24-1; j_gene: TRBJ2-5